Following are 8 T cell receptor beta chains from one sample sequenced in a study of technical replicates of blood from a handful of donors. Profiling relied on immunoSEQ multiplex PCR, and the TCRdb table lists in-frame clones only, not all of them. This sample has approximately 99,000 clones, with approximately 96% found just once. The sample consisted of T cells isolated from PBMCs. Receptors were obtained from a human donor in good health.

The chain recombines TRBV11-3 with TRBJ1-1; 8 bases match TRBD1. There are 15 residues in the CDR3. The V segment lost 5 bases and the J segment 1 base; nucleotides outside the gene matches: 6. The germline gives CDR1 SGHNT, CDR2 YENEEA. This CDR3 is CASSLGQGENTEAFF. The DNA for the CDR3 is TGTGCCAGCAGCCTAGGACAGGGTGAGAACACTGAAGCTTTCTTT.

This chain links TRBV28 with TRBJ2-5, with TRBD2 matching 11 bases. CDR1 MDHEN and CDR2 SYDVKM come from the germline V gene. The CDR3 contains 16 residues. V lost 5 bases to trimming and J lost 2 bases; unmatched junction nucleotides: 7. As DNA, the CDR3 is TGTGCCAGCAGTCCCTCGTTAGCGGGAGGGCAAGAGACCCAGTACTTC. Protein: CASSPSLAGGQETQYF. Combining the CDR3 with reference TRBV28 and TRBJ2-5 gives the whole variable domain DVKVTQSSRYLVKRTGEKVFLECVQDMDHENMFWYRQDPGLGLRLIYFSYDVKMKEKGDIPEGYSVSREKKERFSLILESASTNQTSMYLCASSPSLAGGQETQYFGPGTRLLVL.

The chain has TRBV5-1 and TRBJ2-7; D remains unclear. The CDR3 runs to 13 residues. The V gene's germline CDR1 is SGHRS and CDR2 YFSETQ. V lost 0 bases to trimming and J lost 3 bases, with 7 bases between them. CDR3 loop: CASSLVVGYEQYF. Written as DNA, the CDR3 is TGCGCCAGCAGCTTGGTCGTCGGCTACGAGCAGTACTTC.

A remark on this clone: Other nucleotide sequences from this sample produce the same CDR3. The CDR3 DNA reads TGCGCCAGCAGCTTGGCTGGTACTAGCACAGATACGCAGTATTTT. It specifies CASSLAGTSTDTQYF. This chain links TRBV5-1 with TRBJ2-3; D gene ambiguous. The germline V and J ends were trimmed by 0 bases and 0 bases, with 8 bases remaining between them. From germline, CDR1 is SGHRS and CDR2 YFSETQ. CDR3 length: 15 residues.

This clone was counted a single time. The rearrangement links TRBV28 to TRBJ2-1; 8 bases agree with TRBD2. CDR1 is MDHEN, CDR2 SYDVKM, per germline. The length of the CDR3 is 13 residues. V dropped 3 bases and J dropped 5; count of bases not matched to a gene: 0. The CDR3 loop is CASSLTSDNEQFF. Written as DNA, the CDR3 is TGTGCCAGCAGTTTGACTAGCGACAATGAGCAGTTCTTC.

The chain carries TRBV4-1 and TRBJ2-7; 10 bases agree with TRBD2. Germline loops: CDR1 MGHRA, CDR2 YSYEKL. This CDR3 has 14 residues. V gave up 5 bases and J gave up 4 bases; unmatched junction bases: 5. CDR3 in DNA: TGCGCCAGCAGCGTTCTAGCGGGAGAGTACGAGCAGTACTTC. This codes for CASSVLAGEYEQYF.

The chain uses TRBV7-9 and TRBJ2-1; D possibly corresponds to TRBD2 (5 bases). Germline V lookup: CDR1 SEHNR, CDR2 FQNEAQ (reference sequence). V lost 5 bases and J lost 7, with 15 bases in between. The CDR3 is made up of 14 amino acids. CDR3 DNA: TGTGCCAGCAGCCGGGAAAGGGAGTTGAATGAGCAGTTCTTC. Amino acids: CASSRERELNEQFF.

This chain links TRBV6-6 with TRBJ1-2, with 8 bases fitting TRBD1. Trimming cost V 7 bases and J 7 bases; bases outside gene matches: 14. The germline CDR1 and CDR2 sequences are MNHNY and SVGAGI (reference sequence). The CDR3 has 15 residues. For the CDR3, the DNA is TGTGCCAGCATTCAAATGGCACAGGGGGAGGCTGGCTACACCTTC. Translated, it gives CASIQMAQGEAGYTF.